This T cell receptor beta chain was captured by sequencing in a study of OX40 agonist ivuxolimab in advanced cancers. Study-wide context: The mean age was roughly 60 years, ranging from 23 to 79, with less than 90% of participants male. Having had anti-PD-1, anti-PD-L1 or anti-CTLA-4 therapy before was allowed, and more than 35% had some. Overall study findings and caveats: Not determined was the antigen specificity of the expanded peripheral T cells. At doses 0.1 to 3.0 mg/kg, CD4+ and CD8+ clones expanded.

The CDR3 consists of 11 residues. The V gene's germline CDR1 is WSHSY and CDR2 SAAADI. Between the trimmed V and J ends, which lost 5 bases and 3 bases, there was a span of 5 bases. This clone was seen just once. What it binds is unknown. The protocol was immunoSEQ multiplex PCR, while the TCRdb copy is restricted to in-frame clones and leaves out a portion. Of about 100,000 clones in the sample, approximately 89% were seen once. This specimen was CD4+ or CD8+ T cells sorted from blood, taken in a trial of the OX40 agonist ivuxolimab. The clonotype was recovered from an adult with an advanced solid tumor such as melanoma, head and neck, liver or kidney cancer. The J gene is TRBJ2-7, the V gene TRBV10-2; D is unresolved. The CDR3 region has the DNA TGCGCCAGCAGTCTATTCTACGAGCAGTACTTC. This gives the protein CASSLFYEQYF.